This TCR beta chain is from a study of blood T cell repertoires in COVID-19. Study context: Acute-phase and convalescent COVID-19 samples originated in the United States, Italy and Spain. In each case, the material was cDNA or gDNA derived from T cells, B-cell-depleted T cells, or PBMCs.

Germline V lookup: CDR1 MDHEN, CDR2 SYDVKM. CDR3 length equals 15 residues. V was shortened by 3 bases and J by 0 bases, with 9 bases between the two germline ends. Original processing notes: Amplified reference gene primers provided the basis for estimating nucleated cell counts. Produced via immunoSEQ multiplex PCR; TCRdb's table is partial and in-frame only. That table gives V, J and clone size, and the DNA gave D and trimming. This sample has 100,000 to 120,000 clones, with around 85% found just once. Sequencing was carried out using peripheral blood. V and J are TRBV28 and TRBJ2-4, with D tentatively TRBD1 (5 bases). This receptor was taken from a man in his forties or fifties with acute or convalescent COVID-19. In DNA form, the CDR3 reads TGTGCCAGCAGTTTCGGCAGGGAAGCCAAAAACATTCAGTACTTC. Its translation is CASSFGREAKNIQYF. Variable domain in full (rest from reference TRBV28 and TRBJ2-4): DVKVTQSSRYLVKRTGEKVFLECVQDMDHENMFWYRQDPGLGLRLIYFSYDVKMKEKGDIPEGYSVSREKKERFSLILESASTNQTSMYLCASSFGREAKNIQYFGAGTRLSVL.